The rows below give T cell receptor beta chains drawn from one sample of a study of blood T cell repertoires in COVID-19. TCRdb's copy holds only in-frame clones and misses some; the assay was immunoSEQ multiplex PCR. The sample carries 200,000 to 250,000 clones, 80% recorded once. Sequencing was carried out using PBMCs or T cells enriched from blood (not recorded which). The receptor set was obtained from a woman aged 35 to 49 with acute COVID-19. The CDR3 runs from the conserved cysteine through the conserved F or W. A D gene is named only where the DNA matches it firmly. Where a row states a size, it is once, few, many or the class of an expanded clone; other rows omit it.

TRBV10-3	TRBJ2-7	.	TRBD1	CAISGNTGGSSYEQYF	TGTGCCATCAGTGGAAACACAGGGGGTTCCTCCTACGAGCAGTACTTC
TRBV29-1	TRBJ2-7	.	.	CSVTRTENLEQYF	TGCAGCGTTACCCGGACAGAGAACCTCGAGCAGTACTTC
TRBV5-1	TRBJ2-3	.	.	CASSLGQGTSTDTQYF	TGCGCCAGCAGCTTGGGGCAGGGGACCAGCACAGATACGCAGTATTTT
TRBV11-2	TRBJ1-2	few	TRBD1	CASSPDRDRSGYTF	TGTGCCAGCAGCCCTGACAGGGACAGGTCTGGCTACACCTTC
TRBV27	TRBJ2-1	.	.	CASSEDSVYEQFF	TGTGCCAGCAGTGAGGACAGTGTTTATGAGCAGTTCTTC
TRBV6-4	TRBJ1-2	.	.	CASSDSGRPPYGYTF	TGTGCCAGCAGTGACTCGGGGCGGCCACCCTATGGCTACACCTTC
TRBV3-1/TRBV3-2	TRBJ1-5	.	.	CASSQDRGLDAQPQHF	TGTGCCAGCAGCCAAGACCGAGGTTTAGATGCTCAGCCCCAGCATTTT
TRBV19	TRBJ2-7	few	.	CASSDKLYEQYF	TGTGCCAGTAGCGACAAACTCTACGAGCAGTACTTC
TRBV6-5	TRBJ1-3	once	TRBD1	CASSTGAGNTIYF	TGTGCCAGCAGTACAGGGGCTGGAAACACCATATATTTT
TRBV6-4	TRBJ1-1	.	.	CASSAGLATEAFF	TGTGCCAGCAGTGCAGGGCTGGCCACTGAAGCTTTCTTT
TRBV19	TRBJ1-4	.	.	CASSILTGSNEKLFF	TGTGCCAGTAGTATCCTGACAGGATCTAATGAAAAACTGTTTTTT
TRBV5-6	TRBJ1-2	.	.	CASSRDRYYTF	TGTGCCAGCAGCCGAGACAGGTACTACACCTTC
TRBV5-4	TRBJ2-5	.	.	CASSLAPGETQYF	TGTGCCAGCAGCTTGGCGCCAGGGGAGACCCAGTACTTC
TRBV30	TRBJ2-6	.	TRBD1	CAWFRDRVSGANVLTF	TGTGCCTGGTTCCGGGACAGGGTATCTGGGGCCAACGTCCTGACTTTC